Listed below are T cell receptor beta chains from one sample, sequenced in a study of sequential checkpoint blockade in melanoma. Assay: immunoSEQ multiplex PCR; the TCRdb copy retains only in-frame clones and omits some. Among about 6,100 clones listed, around 54% were seen once. The sample in question was CD8+ T cells sorted from blood (inferred from file names), obtained from a patient given nivolumab and ipilimumab in sequence. Receptors originate from a human donor with melanoma. CDR3s leave out the opening cysteine and the closing phenylalanine or tryptophan. D genes are given only for firm matches. The size entry is marked missing in some rows and otherwise reads once, few, many or a size class.

j_call,v_call,clone_size,d_call,cdr3_aa
TRBJ2-7,TRBV11-2,.,TRBD2,ASSSLAGGAYEQY
TRBJ2-7,TRBV7-6,.,.,ASSLALLGGEQY
TRBJ1-1,TRBV7-8,.,.,ASSLVSGSRAEAF
TRBJ2-1,TRBV5-1,.,TRBD2,ASSLWTSGGTEQF
TRBJ2-1,TRBV7-3,.,TRBD2,ASARLAGYNEQF
TRBJ2-2,TRBV19,.,.,ASSIAGNNVGELF
TRBJ1-6,TRBV15,few,.,ATSRGDSPLH
TRBJ1-2,TRBV7-2,few,TRBD1,ASTPTPGTGISYT
TRBJ2-1,TRBV6-1,few,TRBD2,ASSELAGGNEQF
TRBJ1-1,TRBV5-4,.,.,ASRNAENTEAF
TRBJ2-1,TRBV7-9,.,TRBD1,ASTGTGEISNEQF
TRBJ1-4,TRBV19,hyperexpanded,TRBD1,ASSIEATGLNEKLF
TRBJ2-1,TRBV7-2,few,TRBD2,ASSSSGSIIGNEQF
TRBJ2-2,TRBV13,.,.,ASSSIHLTGTGELF
TRBJ1-2,TRBV4-2,.,TRBD1,ASRQTIPGGAYGYT
TRBJ1-1,TRBV4-3,.,.,ASRYASQYEAF
TRBJ2-3,TRBV6-5,.,.,ASSAGVYTDTQY
TRBJ1-2,TRBV4-1,.,.,ASSQEAAVNYGYT
TRBJ2-5,TRBV7-9,.,TRBD2,ASSFGGGEETQY
TRBJ2-1,TRBV19,.,TRBD2,ASSWRGSYNEQF
TRBJ2-7,TRBV10-1,few,TRBD1,ASSEGQGISYEQY
TRBJ2-7,TRBV16,.,.,ASSQLAAGTTYEQY
TRBJ2-7,TRBV5-4,.,TRBD1,ASSRRDSSYEQY
TRBJ1-1,TRBV12-5,.,.,ASGSSLNSEAF
TRBJ1-4,TRBV9,.,TRBD1,ASGMGQSYNEKLF
TRBJ2-2,TRBV10-1,.,.,ASSDYNTGELF
TRBJ2-2,TRBV4-1,.,TRBD2,ASSQPLPSGRVGTGELF
TRBJ2-1,TRBV6-4,.,TRBD2,ASSDGSGRTYNEQF
TRBJ2-1,TRBV29-1,.,.,SVGDEQF
TRBJ1-2,TRBV29-1,.,TRBD1,SVDDGQGWGGYT
TRBJ2-1,TRBV6-5,.,.,ASSRRESYNEQF
TRBJ2-1,TRBV5-4,.,.,ASSLSAASSYNEQF
TRBJ1-5,TRBV7-2,.,.,ASSLSEHYSNQPQH
TRBJ2-7,TRBV2,.,.,ASSSSGADLTYEQY